The source of this T cell receptor beta chain is a study of cytomegalovirus exposure and HLA in healthy donors (dated 2017 in TCRdb). For context, the study as a whole: In an earlier analysis of some 610 of the donors, about 260 Gb of sequence data and 90 million to 120 million unique TCR beta sequences from about 190 million T cells were reported. About 280 gigabases of sequencing data and 91 million or so unique TCR sequences made up an early release that covered 640 HLA-typed donors. Among the roughly 400 genotyped donors, approximately 81% belonged to the genetic ancestry cluster associated with self-reported Caucasian donors. The study aimed to test whether cataloging public T cell receptors could reveal signatures of past pathogen exposure. Using immunosequencing, the study profiled T cell repertoires from around 680 subjects and related those repertoires to cytomegalovirus serostatus. Along with the approximately 700-subject first cohort, a separate validation cohort of over a hundred different subjects was used. To predict cytomegalovirus infection status, the study combined high-throughput TCR immunosequencing, statistical association of individual TCRs with disease status, and machine learning. A later analysis re-analyzed previously published TCR beta repertoires from 666 donors and added high-resolution HLA genotyping to study TCR occurrence patterns. Rather than using new phenotypic data, the later analysis identified candidate immune exposures from TCR beta sequences and from how often those sequences occurred across donors. An earlier analysis of around 540 of the donors applied high-throughput TCR beta sequencing to assess whether each TCR beta V gene segment acted as functional or pseudogenic. Donor age, sex, ethnicity and CMV serostatus were compiled together with the repertoire data. A later genetic analysis took genome-wide SNP genotypes for about three fifths of the roughly 670 donors and used that subset as a discovery cohort. All discovery cohort repertoires had been generated using a single sequencing platform. Class I and class II HLA loci were covered by the typing at four-digit resolution. Typing coverage varied by locus: about 629-630 donors for A, B, C, DRB1 and DQB1; around 560 for DQA1; more than 600 for DPA1; under 490 for DPB1. Four or five DR-DQ haplotypes were handled as single units for association and clustering because linkage in the cohort was strong. Among a few hundred genotyped donors of the cohort, an average of 235,054 unique TCR beta nucleotide sequences were sequenced per donor, 15% to 20% of them non-productive. Broad study findings and their caveats: Linkage disequilibrium might explain the correlated functional status among segregating V segments, but an unknown experimental factor could not be ruled out. Compared with equally common non-associated chains, HLA-associated TCR beta chains in a later analysis were more clonally expanded and had lower generation probabilities. Most TCR sequences were seen in very few donors, while some public TCRs were found in many individuals. Strong co-occurrence of HLA alleles, especially DR and DQ, made assigning TCR associations to individual alleles difficult. A further reported finding was that TCR beta sequences accurately predicted the HLA-A and HLA-B alleles for most subjects in the first cohort. Most CMV-associated TCR beta chains appeared to be HLA-restricted in a later analysis, and the HLA associations seemed to be driven largely by CMV exposure. In a later analysis, the rate of TCR association differed among HLA loci, with DRB1 alleles having the most associated TCRs and HLA-C alleles having the fewest. In this cohort, only TCR beta chains were sequenced, and detectable features were limited by the absence of alpha or paired-chain data. A few of the identified cytomegalovirus-associated TCR beta chains were confirmed in vitro to be specific for cytomegalovirus antigens. Because counts were too low, about 18 rarely observed V segments, including chromosome 9 orphons, were excluded from the earlier analysis of fewer than 650 of the donors. In a later genetic analysis, fewer N-insertions in productive TCRs were reported among donors in an Asian-associated ancestry cluster than the roughly 700-donor mean. A cluster of highly shared sequence variants was judged likely to represent a technical artifact of the sequencing pipeline. The 87-base-pair reads could not distinguish some IMGT-functional V segments, including TRBV6-2 and TRBV6-3, so those segments were excluded. A later genetic analysis associated a missense DCLRE1C variant with V-gene and J-gene trimming of TCR beta chains, and an independent cohort replicated the association. In an earlier analysis of under 600 of the donors, most TCR beta V segments were observed in productive rearrangements about 87% or about 30% of the time, broadly matching IMGT annotations. CMV serostatus was the only immune exposure information available for the cohort. The authors suggested that the approach could potentially be generalized to other disease states and immunological phenotypes. Sequencing depth was assumed to be roughly uniform across donors in the presence/absence analyses, though that assumption may not hold. A later analysis associated about 17,000 TCR beta sequences with specific HLA alleles at a false discovery rate of 0.05. Because HLA typing was missing for some donors at each locus, association tests included only the typed subset. The study listed 150 to 200 TCR beta chains as associated with cytomegalovirus. The classifier was reported to diagnose cytomegalovirus status with high specificity and sensitivity in both the original cohort and the validation cohort. Several of the top co-occurrence clusters appeared to be linked to parvovirus B19, influenza, CMV and Epstein-Barr virus, according to a later analysis.

Worth noting for this clone: Its binding antigen is unknown. There are no base qualities to consult, and no much larger clone falls within one base.

The library was produced with the immunoSEQ multiplex PCR assay. A mixture of 60 forward primers for TCR Vbeta segments and 13 reverse primers for TCR Jbeta segments was used in the multiplex PCR. The CDR3 region of rearranged TCR beta genes was amplified from genomic DNA with a multiplex PCR assay. The Illumina HiSeq System was used to sequence the amplified TCR beta libraries as 87-base-pair reads. The authors processed their data as follows. Across the 700 or so repertoires, a later analysis counted roughly 77 million unique TCR beta chains, approximately 10 million of which were shared by at least two donors. Raw reads were error-corrected and collapsed into unique sequences by a nearest-neighbor algorithm in which closely related sequences were merged to remove PCR and sequencing errors. V, D and J gene segments were assigned by aligning CDR3 sequences to IMGT reference sequences. For a sequence to be retained, a match of at least six nucleotides to both a V gene segment and a J gene segment was required. A rearrangement was called productive if the CDR3 had no stop codons and remained in frame with V and J, and every other rearrangement was called non-productive. Following IMGT convention, CDR3 was defined as the stretch from the second conserved V-encoded cysteine to the conserved J-encoded phenylalanine. Sequences without an unambiguous match to a single V gene segment were excluded from the earlier analysis of several hundred of the donors. In an earlier analysis of approximately 500 of the donors, a V segment was called functional when productive rearrangements were above 56.7%, and segregating when the standard deviation between donors exceeded 5%. A statistical classification framework was built to diagnose cytomegalovirus status from the catalog of TCR beta chain sequences. V and J gene assignment, in a later analysis, came from comparing TCR nucleotide sequences with IMGT/GENE-DB human TR gene sequences. In a later analysis, CDR3 sequences and most-parsimonious VDJ recombination scenarios were assigned using the TCRdist pipeline. A later analysis defined each TCR beta chain by its CDR3 amino acid sequence plus V-gene family, and excluded reads lacking a unique V-gene family. As a way to deal with suspected cross-contamination and a sequencing artifact, a later analysis dropped over 550 nucleotide sequences that were highly shared and had low generation probability. A later analysis calculated a clonal expansion index for each public chain from normalized within-repertoire ranks of inferred template counts. A later analysis computed generation probabilities with a VDJ recombination model fitted to out-of-frame rearrangements, and checked the results against IGoR. A later analysis scored TCR-TCR, TCR-HLA and TCR-CMV co-occurrence with hypergeometric tests, applying a repertoire-size bias correction to TCR pairs. A later analysis estimated false discovery rates by permuting HLA or CMV assignments 20 times. In a later analysis, co-occurring TCRs were grouped with DBSCAN, and TCRdist sequence similarity was added when clustering was performed within HLA-allele-positive subsets. Repertoires with fewer than 30,000 or more than 120,000 public chains, plus five repertoires with anomalous nucleotide sharing, were excluded from co-occurrence clustering. TCRdb's version of the immuneACCESS table is confined to in-frame rearrangements and falls short of the full clone set. An unresolved V gene accounts for under half of the shortfall where checked; the remainder is of unknown origin. The V and J calls and the clone size are those of that table, but D and trimming were determined from the DNA. The sample contains some 94,000 clones, approximately 70% of them found a single time. In total, the top ten clones hold under 3% of the sample.

Counted from cysteine to phenylalanine, this CDR3 has 14 amino acids. Of the read, only the CDR3 DNA is kept; its 42 bases are in frame from base 1. CDR1 is given as SGHTA and CDR2 as FQGNSA, both from the germline V gene. V was cut back by 3 bases and J by 1 base, leaving a gap of 9 bases between them. The cohort consisted of 666 healthy bone marrow donors. At the time of sampling, every cohort member was nominally healthy, though immune exposures that went unrecorded were likely present. The donor tested CMV seronegative and was one of the 352 seronegative cohort members. Every donor gave a peripheral blood sample, and the peripheral blood mononuclear cells from that sample were used for TCR beta sequencing. The Qiagen DNeasy Blood Extraction Kit was used to extract genomic DNA from the blood cell samples.

What was sequenced was PBMCs. The chain uses TRBV7-2 and TRBJ1-1, with an unclear D gene assignment. The sequence came from a man aged 45-60 years in good health and CMV-seronegative. The DNA is as follows: TGTGCCAGCAGCTTGGGAGCAGGGAACACTGAAGCTTTCTTT. Translated, it gives CASSLGAGNTEAFF.